One and the same sample provided the 18 T cell receptor beta chains below, sequenced in a study of blood T cell repertoires in COVID-19. Profiling relied on immunoSEQ multiplex PCR, and the TCRdb table lists in-frame clones only, not all of them. The table records a few hundred thousand clones, 80% to 85% of them present only once. The source material was peripheral blood. All receptors come from a human donor in a cohort sampled during active COVID-19.

The chain couples TRBV28 to TRBJ1-6, with no clear D. V dropped 2 bases and J dropped 0 bases, with 14 bases sitting between them. CDR3 length: 18 residues. Germline loops: CDR1 MDHEN, CDR2 SYDVKM. CDR3 amino acids: CASSLQLRSSSYNSPLHF. The CDR3, as DNA: TGTGCCAGCAGTTTACAGTTAAGGAGTAGCTCCTATAATTCACCCCTCCACTTT.

The chain combines TRBV7-9 with TRBJ2-7; weak D call: TRBD2 (5 bases). With 1 base removed from V and 6 bases from J, the gap between germline ends came to 13 bases. CDR1 is SEHNR and CDR2 is FQNEAQ in the germline V gene (reference sequence). The CDR3 has 14 amino acids. Here the CDR3 DNA reads TGTGCCAGCAGCTTAGGTCTAGCAGCACTCGAGCAGTACTTC. Protein sequence: CASSLGLAALEQYF.

This chain joins TRBV28 and TRBJ2-1, with 10 positions matching TRBD2. Trimming cost V 6 bases and J 6 bases; bases outside gene matches: 8. Germline assignment: CDR1 MDHEN and CDR2 SYDVKM. This CDR3 has 15 amino acids. This CDR3 is CASRASGRTRNEQFF. The CDR3 region has the DNA TGTGCCAGCAGAGCTAGCGGGAGAACTCGCAATGAGCAGTTCTTC.

This clone has only one observation. The rearrangement links TRBV11-3 to TRBJ2-7; D not certain. Trimming took 1 base from V and 0 from J, leaving 4 bases between them. The germline V gene encodes CDR1 SGHNT and CDR2 YENEEA. This CDR3 spans 13 amino acids. CDR3 nucleotide sequence: TGTGCCAGCAGCTTAGGAGTCTCCTACGAGCAGTACTTC. Amino acids: CASSLGVSYEQYF.

The chain carries TRBV28 and TRBJ2-7; 10 bases fit TRBD2. Germline lookup yields CDR1 MDHEN and CDR2 SYDVKM. This CDR3 spans 18 amino acids. The J segment lost 0 bases and the V segment lost 3 bases, leaving 11 bases of the junction unmatched. CDR3 sequence: CASSFTPGLAPSSYEQYF. CDR3 bases: TGTGCCAGCAGTTTTACCCCGGGACTAGCGCCGAGCTCCTACGAGCAGTACTTC.

This clone was detected a few times. The chain is built from TRBV30 and TRBJ1-5, with TRBD1 as a possible D gene (6 bases). The CDR3 runs 13 residues. Trimming removed 4 bases from V and 4 bases from J, with 11 bases in between. The germline V gene encodes CDR1 GTSNPN and CDR2 SVGIG (reference sequence). The CDR3 region has the DNA TGTGCCTGGACCTCCCAGGGGAATCAGCCCCAGCATTTT. This sequence encodes CAWTSQGNQPQHF.

The rearrangement uses TRBV7-9 and TRBJ2-7, with 9 bases matching TRBD1. V shed 4 bases and J 3 bases; nucleotides not matched to a gene: 7. Germline V CDR1 and CDR2: SEHNR, FQNEAQ (reference sequence). The CDR3 loop spans 15 amino acids. CDR3 sequence: CASSCRGQGCYEQYF. The CDR3 bases are TGTGCCAGCAGCTGCCGGGGACAGGGATGCTACGAGCAGTACTTC.

The chain combines TRBV5-1 with TRBJ2-7; 9 bases line up with TRBD1. Germline V CDR1 and CDR2: SGHRS, YFSETQ. J gave up 1 base and V 5 bases, and 10 bases lay outside the gene matches. The CDR3 is 16 residues long. The CDR3 protein is CASSQRPGQGSYEQYF. DNA for the CDR3: TGCGCCAGCAGTCAGAGGCCGGGACAGGGTTCCTACGAGCAGTACTTC.

V is TRBV7-2 and J is TRBJ2-2; 11 nucleotides align to TRBD2. CDR3 size: 14 residues. Unmatched junction bases numbered 4, after V lost 10 bases and J lost 3 bases. CDR1 SGHTA and CDR2 FQGNSA come from the germline V gene. The CDR3, as DNA: TGTGCCACCGGACTAGCGGGCTACACCGGGGAGCTGTTTTTT. Translation gives CATGLAGYTGELFF. The variable domain in full, with the rest retrieved from reference TRBV7-2 and TRBJ2-2, is GAGVSQSPSNKVTEKGKDVELRCDPISGHTALYWYRQSLGQGLEFLIYFQGNSAPDKSGLPSDRFSAERTGGSVSTLTIQRTQQEDSAVYLCATGLAGYTGELFFGEGSRLTVL.

This rearrangement joins TRBV3-1 (or the pseudogene TRBV3-2) to TRBJ2-1; 13 nucleotides match TRBD2. Germline V lookup: CDR1 LGHDT, CDR2 YNNKEL (reference sequence). V shed 0 bases and J 12 bases; nucleotides not matched to a gene: 5. The CDR3 is 15 amino acids. The CDR3 loop reads CASSQDRTSGSWQFF. The CDR3 DNA reads TGTGCCAGCAGCCAAGACCGGACTAGCGGGAGCTGGCAGTTCTTC.

The chain employs TRBV6-6 and TRBJ2-7; 7 bases map to TRBD2. Germline CDR1 MNHNY, CDR2 SVGAGI (reference sequence). V was pared by 4 bases and J by 0 bases, with 9 bases of the junction left unmatched. The CDR3 is made up of 16 amino acids. CDR3 in amino acids: CASSSSASGNSYEQYF. The CDR3 DNA reads as TGTGCCAGCAGTTCGAGTGCTAGCGGCAACTCCTACGAGCAGTACTTC.

J is TRBJ2-5 and V is TRBV2, with D unclear. The CDR3 sequence is 12 residues long. Germline V gene lookup returns CDR1 SNHLY and CDR2 FYNNEI. Trimming cost V 3 bases and J 6 bases, with 8 bases left between them. For the CDR3, the DNA is TGTGCCAGCAGTGAGTTGCGGCAGACCCAGTACTTC. Its translation is CASSELRQTQYF.

V and J are TRBV3-1 (or the pseudogene TRBV3-2) and TRBJ2-1; a possible D gene is TRBD1 (5 bases). CDR1 is LGHDT, CDR2 YNNKEL, per germline (reference sequence). This CDR3 has 15 residues. Trimming pared 6 bases from V and 0 bases from J, leaving 12 bases between. The CDR3 nucleotides are TGTGCCAGCAGTCTCACAGGAAACTCCTACAATGAGCAGTTCTTC. The encoded protein is CASSLTGNSYNEQFF.

This sequence joins TRBV14 and TRBJ1-2; TRBD1 might be the D (5 bases). The V gene's germline CDR1 is SGHDN and CDR2 FVKESK. This CDR3 is built from 14 residues. V lost 6 bases and J lost 4, with 15 bases in between. CDR3 region: CASSPSAGRYGYTF. CDR3 nucleotide sequence: TGTGCCAGCAGTCCCTCGGCAGGGCGCTATGGCTACACCTTC.

The chain joins TRBV6-5 to TRBJ1-3; 8 bases match TRBD1. Germline V CDR1 and CDR2: MNHEY, SVGAGI. CDR3 length: 14 amino acids. With V trimmed by 6 bases and J by 4 bases, 5 bases remained unmatched. The CDR3: CASSRQGLGNTIYF. The CDR3, as DNA: TGTGCCAGCAGCCGACAGGGGCTCGGAAACACCATATATTTT.

This clone was seen a few times. CDR3 protein: CASSFERESGELFF. The CDR3 nucleotides read TGTGCCAGCAGCTTTGAGCGGGAGTCCGGGGAGCTGTTTTTT. The chain recombines TRBV7-9 with TRBJ2-2; 8 bases agree with TRBD2. Germline CDR1 and CDR2: SEHNR and FQNEAQ (reference sequence). CDR3 length: 14 amino acids. Trimming cost V 3 bases and J 6 bases; bases outside gene matches: 3.

The gene calls are TRBV6-5 and TRBJ2-7; D call uncertain. V gave up 5 bases and J gave up 2 bases, with 13 bases separating them. The germline V gene encodes CDR1 MNHEY and CDR2 SVGAGI. The CDR3 length is 14 residues. The CDR3 loop is CASSPSEATYEQYF. The CDR3 nucleotides read TGTGCCAGCAGTCCGTCTGAAGCGACCTACGAGCAGTACTTC.

The chain employs TRBV10-3 and TRBJ2-1; the D is unclear. The length of the CDR3 is 14 residues. The V end was cut by 2 bases, the J end by 7 bases, with 12 bases between. Germline CDR1 is ENHRY and CDR2 is SYGVKD. CDR3 bases: TGTGCCATCAGTGAGCCCGGAGTGGGTAATGAGCAGTTCTTC. It translates to CAISEPGVGNEQFF.